A single sample is the source of the 8 T cell receptor beta chains below, sequenced in a study of CD8+ T cells in alopecia areata. In each case, RNA was isolated and then reverse transcribed into cDNA as the sequencing template. TCRdb's copy holds only in-frame clones and misses some; the assay was immunoSEQ multiplex PCR. The repertoire holds fewer than 250,000 clones, with around two fifths as singletons. Stated treatment: oral pan-JAK inhibitor, 5-10 mg twice daily. Sequencing used CD4+ T cells sorted from blood, obtained between weeks 30 and 35, from a patient treated with tofacitinib. These receptors originate from a human donor with alopecia areata.

The chain recombines TRBV6-1 with TRBJ2-3, with D possibly TRBD1 on 6 matching bases. CDR3 length equals 13 residues. Per the germline V gene, CDR1 is MNHNS and CDR2 is SASEGT. Trimming took off 5 bases at V and 8 bases at J, with 14 bases between the two ends. DNA of the CDR3: TGTGCCAGCAGTCGGACAGACCAGGCTACGCAGTATTTT. Amino acids: CASSRTDQATQYF.

The gene calls are TRBV15 and TRBJ2-1; TRBD1 aligns across 11 bases. The CDR3 extends over 16 amino acids. Germline values: CDR1 LNHNV, CDR2 YYDKDF (reference sequence). The J segment lost 8 bases and the V segment lost 0 bases, leaving 6 bases of the junction unmatched. The CDR3 region is CATSRDGDRGMYEQFF. For the CDR3, the DNA is TGTGCCACCAGCAGAGATGGGGACAGGGGGATGTATGAGCAGTTCTTC.

The chain employs TRBV27 and TRBJ2-5; the D call may be TRBD1 or TRBD2 (5 bases each). This CDR3 is 16 amino acids long. The ends were cut back, 5 bases at V and 2 bases at J, with 18 bases in the middle. Germline V gene data show CDR1 as MNHEY and CDR2 as SMNVEV (reference sequence). The CDR3 here is CASSPASFWGQETQYF. CDR3 bases: TGTGCCAGCAGTCCTGCCTCCTTTTGGGGGCAAGAGACCCAGTACTTC.

This chain uses TRBV7-8 with TRBJ2-1, with unresolved D. Germline lookup yields CDR1 SGHVS and CDR2 FQNEAQ. Deletions cut 3 bases from V and 0 bases from J, with 9 bases between. The CDR3 is 15 residues long. The CDR3 DNA follows: TGTGCCAGCAGCTTGAACTGGTACTCCTACAATGAGCAGTTCTTC. The encoded protein is CASSLNWYSYNEQFF.

The chain joins TRBV30 to TRBJ1-5; 11 nucleotides match TRBD1. From germline, CDR1 is GTSNPN and CDR2 SVGIG (reference sequence). This CDR3 is 14 amino acids long. The junction had 5 bases not matched to a gene; V was cut back by 4 bases and J by 6 bases. CDR3 sequence (DNA): TGTGCCTGGACCCGGGACAGGGGGATTCAGCCCCAGCATTTT. This encodes CAWTRDRGIQPQHF.

As DNA, the CDR3 is TGTGCCAGCAGCCAATTAGGGCAGACCGTAACTTTCTTT. Translated, it gives CASSQLGQTVTFF. The chain uses TRBV16 and TRBJ1-1; D call uncertain. Trimming took 1 base from V and 12 from J, leaving 15 bases between them. The CDR3 covers 13 residues. Germline V gene lookup returns CDR1 KGHSY and CDR2 FQNENV.

This clone was observed a handful of times. The chain combines TRBV29-1 with TRBJ2-1, with D perhaps TRBD1 or TRBD2 (5 bases each). CDR1 and CDR2 (germline): SQVTM, ANQGSEA. The V end lost 5 bases, the J end lost 6 bases, and 11 bases lay between the germline ends. This CDR3 is built from 12 residues. The CDR3 nucleotides read TGCAGCGTTCCGGGACCGATCAATGAGCAGTTCTTC. Its translation is CSVPGPINEQFF.

This clone was detected a few times. The rearrangement joins TRBV18 to TRBJ2-3; D is unclear. Germline V lookup: CDR1 KGHSH, CDR2 LQKENI. Trimming took off 0 bases at V and 0 bases at J, with 4 bases between the two ends. The CDR3 is 14 residues long. The CDR3, as DNA: TGTGCCAGCTCACCACCCCGCAGCACAGATACGCAGTATTTT. Translation: CASSPPRSTDTQYF.